Sequencing of this T cell receptor beta chain was carried out in a study of CD8+ T cells in alopecia areata. Study context: Tofacitinib therapy lasting 6 to 18 months was followed by 6 months off drug.

Overall study results and limits: Tofacitinib significantly brought down scalp clonality and expanded CD8+ clones among top 100.

Sample treatment: oral pan-JAK inhibitor, 5-10 mg twice daily. This clone was recorded a few times. Its antigen is unknown. Reverse transcription of extracted RNA yielded cDNA, which provided the sequencing template. Assay: immunoSEQ multiplex PCR; the TCRdb copy retains only in-frame clones and omits some. The sample records 150,000 to 250,000 clones, 45% to 65% being singletons. The origin of this receptor is a human donor with alopecia areata. The material was CD4+ T cells sorted from blood, obtained at week 4, from a patient treated with tofacitinib.

As DNA, the CDR3 is TGCGCCAGCACCAGGGCAGGGAGCGGCGAGCAGTACTTC. Encoded protein: CASTRAGSGEQYF. J is TRBJ2-7 and V is TRBV5-1; D is perhaps TRBD1 or TRBD2 (5 bases each). V was clipped by 6 bases and J by 6 bases, with 16 bases between them. The CDR3 sequence is 13 residues long. Germline loops: CDR1 SGHRS, CDR2 YFSETQ.